The entry below gives a single T cell receptor (beta chain) sequence along with its context. Germline loops: CDR1 LGHDT, CDR2 YNNKEL (reference sequence). The CDR3 runs 15 residues. Trimming at V came to 1 base and at J to 10 bases, leaving 9 bases not matched to a gene. This specimen comes from a study of blood T cell repertoires in COVID-19. Study-wide context: Acute and convalescent COVID-19 samples came from the United States, Italy and Spain. The analysed material was cDNA or gDNA that came from T cells, B-cell-depleted T cells, or PBMCs.

As handled by the study authors: Estimates of nucleated cell counts were drawn from the amplification of reference gene primers. Method: immunoSEQ multiplex PCR; TCRdb's copy keeps in-frame clones and lacks some. D and trimming were read from the DNA, whereas the V and J calls and clone size are those reported in that table. The sample carries under 200,000 clones, roughly 86% recorded once. Sample: peripheral blood. This sequence was found in a man in his late teens or twenties with active or convalescent COVID-19. V and J are TRBV3-1 (or the pseudogene TRBV3-2) and TRBJ2-1, with TRBD2 matching over 8 bases. The CDR3 spells CASSQGYLAGGEQFF. As DNA, the CDR3 is TGTGCCAGCAGCCAAGGCTACCTAGCGGGCGGGGAGCAGTTCTTC.